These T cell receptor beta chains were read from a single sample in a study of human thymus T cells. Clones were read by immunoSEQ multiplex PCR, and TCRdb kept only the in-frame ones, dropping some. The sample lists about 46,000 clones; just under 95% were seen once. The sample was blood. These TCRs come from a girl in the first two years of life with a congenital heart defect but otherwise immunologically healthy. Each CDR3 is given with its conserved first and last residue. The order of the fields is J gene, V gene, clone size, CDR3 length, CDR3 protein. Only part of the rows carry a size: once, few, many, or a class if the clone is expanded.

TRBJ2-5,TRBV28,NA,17,CASSSTRRTSGSRSQYF
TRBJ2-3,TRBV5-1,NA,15,CASSFGGGGTDTQYF
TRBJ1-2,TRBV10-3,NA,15,CAISELADPVYGYTF
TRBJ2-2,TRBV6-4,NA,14,CASSAGTSSGELFF
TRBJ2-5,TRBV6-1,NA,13,CAGKREGRDTQYF
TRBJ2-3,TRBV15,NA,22,CATSRGVTGTSGFRLSTDTQYF
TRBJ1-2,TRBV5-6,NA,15,CASTASGQGNYGYTF
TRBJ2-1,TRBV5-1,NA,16,CASSSGPSGRAGEQFF
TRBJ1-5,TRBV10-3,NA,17,CAISEFNPGRRDQPQHF
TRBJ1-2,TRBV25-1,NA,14,CASSGSTGGDGYTF
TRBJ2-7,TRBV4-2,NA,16,CASSQARAQTYYEQYF
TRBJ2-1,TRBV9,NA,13,CASSDHLADEQFF
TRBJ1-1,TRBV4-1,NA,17,CASSPRDRLSMNTEAFF
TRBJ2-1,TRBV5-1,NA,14,CASSLRGTDNEQFF
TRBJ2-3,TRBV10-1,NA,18,CASSDSLLAGGPSDTQYF
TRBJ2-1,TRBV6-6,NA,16,CASSYVGLVSYNEQFF
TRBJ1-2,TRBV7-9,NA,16,CASSSMGYPGDYGYTF
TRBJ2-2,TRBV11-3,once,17,CASSPSATGALIGELFF
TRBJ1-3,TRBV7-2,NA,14,CASSLVGEGNTIYF
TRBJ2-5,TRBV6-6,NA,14,CASSYSDNQETQYF
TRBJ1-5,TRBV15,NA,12,CATSIKGQPQHF
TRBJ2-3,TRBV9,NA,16,CASSVNPGQGPDTQYF
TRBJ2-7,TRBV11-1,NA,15,CASRRQGSSSYEQYF
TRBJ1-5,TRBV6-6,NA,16,CASSYSNPQFNQPQHF
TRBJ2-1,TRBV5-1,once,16,CASSLWTGVSYNEQFF
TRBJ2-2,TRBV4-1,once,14,CASSQPVSTGELFF
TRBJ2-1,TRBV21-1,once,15,CASSKSQGAVNEQFF
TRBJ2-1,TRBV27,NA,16,CASSLSPGTVYNEQFF
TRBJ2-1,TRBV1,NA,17,CTSSHLSREGPDNEQFF
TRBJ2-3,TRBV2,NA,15,CASSGRGLRTDTQYF
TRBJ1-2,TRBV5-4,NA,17,CASSSPHVTGLLGGYTF
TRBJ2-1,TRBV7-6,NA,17,CASSEQPGTSGYNEQFF
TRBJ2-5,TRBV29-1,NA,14,CSVVDRRRGETQYF
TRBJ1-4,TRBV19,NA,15,CASRGTVSTNEKLFF
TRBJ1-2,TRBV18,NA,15,CASSSLGQKIYGYTF
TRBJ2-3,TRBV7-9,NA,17,CASSPRLAGKRADTQYF
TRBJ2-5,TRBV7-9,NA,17,CASSLGLAGVFQETQYF
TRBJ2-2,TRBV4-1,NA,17,CASSQDKGLAKDGELFF
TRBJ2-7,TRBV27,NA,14,CASSRRQFYYEQYF
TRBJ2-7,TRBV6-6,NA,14,CASSQRTGYHEQYF
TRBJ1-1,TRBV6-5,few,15,CASSYQSGGWTEAFF
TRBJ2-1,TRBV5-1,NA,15,CASSPGRVGYNEQFF
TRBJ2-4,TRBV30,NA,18,CAWRGQLGTGLAKNIQYF
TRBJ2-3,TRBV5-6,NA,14,CASSWGQYTDTQYF
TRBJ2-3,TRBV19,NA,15,CASSMDSTSGGTQYF
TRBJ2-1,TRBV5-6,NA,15,CASSSGGRAFDEQFF
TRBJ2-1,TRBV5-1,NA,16,CASSLGGALSYNEQFF
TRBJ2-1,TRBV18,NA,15,CASSPRDSPLNEQFF
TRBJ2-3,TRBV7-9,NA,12,CASSLSSDTQYF
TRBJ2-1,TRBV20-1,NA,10,CSASNNEQFF
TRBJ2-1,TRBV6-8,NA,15,CASSSGTSDYNEQFF
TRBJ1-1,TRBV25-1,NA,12,CASSEYGTEAFF
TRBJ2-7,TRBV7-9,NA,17,CASSLGAGLHLAYEQYF
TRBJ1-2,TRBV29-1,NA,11,CSAKRGDGYTF
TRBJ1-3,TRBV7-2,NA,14,CASSPTGGVNTIYF
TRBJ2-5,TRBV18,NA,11,CASSLQETQYF
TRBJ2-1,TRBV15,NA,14,CATSRDPGANEQFF
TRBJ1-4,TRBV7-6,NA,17,CASSGRTRPAADEKLFF
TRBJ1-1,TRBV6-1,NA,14,CASSDGGGLTEAFF
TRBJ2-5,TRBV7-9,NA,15,CASSLDLGGQETQYF